This T cell receptor (beta chain) stems from a study of graft-versus-host responses after intestinal transplantation (dated by TCRdb to 2020 to 2022). For the study in its entirety: The transplants that recipients got were multivisceral, liver-intestinal, or isolated intestinal. Donor T cell macrochimerism was defined as a peak of at least 4% donor T cells among recipient peripheral blood mononuclear cells. Rather than being sequenced by the commercial service, samples from a few later patients were sequenced in-house on an Illumina MiSeq and processed with MiXCR. Anti-thymocyte globulin induction was given to all recipients, followed by maintenance tacrolimus and steroids for 2 to 4 years. After intestinal transplantation, graft-versus-host and host-versus-graft alloreactive T cell clones were followed in the graft, circulation and bone marrow using bulk TCR-beta CDR3 sequencing. Of the roughly 26 intestinal transplant recipients enrolled in the cohort, one of whom was a retransplant, 3 patients without pretransplant specimens were excluded. Alloreactive clones were identified by sequencing pre-transplant mixed lymphocyte reaction products and comparing them with unstimulated pre-transplant donor and recipient T cells.

The library was generated by the immunoSEQ multiplex PCR assay. For most patients, genomic DNA was isolated using the Qiagen DNeasy Blood and Tissue Kit and was shipped frozen to Adaptive Biotechnologies for TCR sequencing. For most patients, genomic DNA was subjected to high-throughput TCR-beta CDR3 sequencing by Adaptive Biotechnologies. Turning to the authors' computational methods: TCR sequencing data for 15 to 20 patients were retrieved from Adaptive's ImmunoSEQ software; three other patients were processed with MiXCR and VDJtools. To correct CD4 versus CD8 sorting errors, sequences present in both subsets at a frequency ratio below 5:1 were removed. CDR3 nucleotide sequences shared between donor and recipient were removed because their origin could not be assigned. At least 2-fold expansion over unstimulated cells and a minimum CFSE-low frequency of 0.002% (template counts) or 0.001% (read counts) were required for clones to be classified as alloreactive. Mappable clones were those detected in sequenced pre-transplant spleen, lymph node, or MLR CFSE-low populations of the donor or recipient. The cumulative frequency of alloreactive clones was calculated as a percentage of all sequences, weighted by copy number. This immuneACCESS table, as held by TCRdb, lists in-frame sequences with V and J called but not all clones. Of the missing ones, under half trace to an unresolved V gene in checked studies; the others have no known cause. V and J calls and clone size are those listed in that table; D and trimming were worked out from the DNA. The sample table records approximately 80,000 clones; less than 90% of these occur just once. Under 0.4% of the sample is held by the ten biggest clonotypes.

As to this clone: Its antigen is unknown. Within one base of it there is no much larger clone, and no base qualities were kept.

This sample's time point label indicates: cells obtained before transplantation from donor or recipient. CD3+CD4+ and CD3+CD8+ populations were FACS-sorted from unstimulated pre-transplant donor and recipient cells taken from spleen or lymph nodes. What the authors observed across the whole study: Peak levels of circulating GvH clones were associated with declines in HvG clones early after transplant. High GvH to HvG T cell clonal ratios were observed in the allografts of patients with donor T cell macrochimerism. Conclusions were limited by the relatively low number and heterogeneity of intestinal transplant patients. GvH clones were detected in recipient bone marrow, and some of these GvH clones were observed earlier in ileal mucosa or blood, consistent with an intestinal mucosal origin.

The specimen comprised unstimulated CD4+ T cells sorted from spleen or lymph node cells, sampled before intestinal transplant. This TCR was recovered from a human donor who received an intestinal transplant.

This receptor carries the CDR3 CASSLGGGLQETQYF. The sequenced DNA is TGTGCCAGCAGCTTAGGTGGGGGCCTACAAGAGACCCAGTACTTC. The receptor chain draws on TRBV7-6 and TRBJ2-5; matching of 6 bases hints at TRBD1 as the D gene. CDR1 and CDR2 are read off the germline V gene as SGHVS and FNYEAQ. Trimming at the junction amounts to 1 base on V and 2 bases on J, and the germline ends lie 11 bases apart. The CDR3 runs 15 amino acids, cysteine and phenylalanine included. Only CDR3 DNA remains: 45 bases, in frame from the first base.